This passage covers 16 T cell receptor beta chains from one sample sequenced in a study of blood T cell repertoires in COVID-19. The repertoire was sequenced with immunoSEQ multiplex PCR; TCRdb's copy has only in-frame clones and lacks some. The repertoire has around 390,000 clones, around nine tenths of them found once; the top ten carry 10%. Sequenced material: PBMCs or T cells enriched from blood (not recorded which). Receptors originate from a woman in her forties or fifties who had recovered from COVID-19.

The chain combines TRBV10-1 with TRBJ1-5; D uncertain. Germline CDR1 is WNHNN and CDR2 is SYGVQD (reference sequence). The V gene lost 9 bases and the J gene lost 5 bases, with 20 bases spanning the gap. The CDR3 spans 15 residues. The CDR3 loop reads CASILVKARDQPQHF. In nucleotides, the CDR3 is TGCGCCAGTATCCTGGTCAAAGCCCGGGATCAGCCCCAGCATTTT.

The chain combines TRBV27 with TRBJ2-6; no definite D call. Germline assignment: CDR1 MNHEY and CDR2 SMNVEV (reference sequence). The CDR3 is 15 residues long. The V end lost 6 bases, the J end lost 2 bases, and 11 bases lay between the germline ends. The CDR3 sequence: CASRTHYAGANVLTF. In nucleotides, the CDR3 is TGTGCCAGCAGGACCCACTACGCTGGGGCCAACGTCCTGACTTTC. Based on the CDR3 plus reference TRBV27 and TRBJ2-6, the full variable domain is EAQVTQNPRYLITVTGKKLTVTCSQNMNHEYMSWYRQDPGLGLRQIYYSMNVEVTDKGDVPEGYKVSRKEKRNFPLILESPSPNQTSLYFCASRTHYAGANVLTFGAGSRLTVL.

A few counts support this clone. J is TRBJ2-2 and V is TRBV5-1; 9 bases agree with TRBD1. The J segment lost 4 bases and the V segment lost 4 bases, leaving 11 bases of the junction unmatched. From germline, CDR1 is SGHRS and CDR2 YFSETQ. CDR3 length: 17 amino acids. The CDR3 DNA reads as TGCGCCAGCAGCACTCTACAGGGGGCGAGGGGCACCGGGGAGCTGTTTTTT. This gives the protein CASSTLQGARGTGELFF.

The chain carries TRBV28 and TRBJ1-5, with TRBD1 matching 10 bases. The ends lost 1 base at V and 5 bases at J; junction bases unmatched: 11. The length of the CDR3 is 18 residues. Germline assignment: CDR1 MDHEN and CDR2 SYDVKM. Here the CDR3 DNA reads TGTGCCAGCAGTTTATCGCCCGGCCTGGGGACAGGGGATCAGCCCCAGCATTTT. Protein: CASSLSPGLGTGDQPQHF.

This clone was recorded once. V usage is TRBV7-2 and J usage is TRBJ1-2; maybe TRBD1 (6 bases). Germline-derived CDR1 and CDR2 are SGHTA and FQGNSA. With 4 bases removed from V and 6 bases from J, the gap between germline ends came to 12 bases. This CDR3 has 13 residues. Written as DNA, the CDR3 is TGTGCCAGCAGCTCGTACGACAGGAATGGCTACACCTTC. As protein: CASSSYDRNGYTF.

The CDR3 nucleotides are TGTGCCAGCAGCCAGGGACACGGAATGAGTGGCTACACCTTC. This encodes CASSQGHGMSGYTF. V usage is TRBV7-9 and J usage is TRBJ1-2, with D perhaps TRBD1 (6 bases). V was trimmed by 5 bases and J by 7 bases, leaving 17 bases between them. This CDR3 contains 14 residues. The germline V gene encodes CDR1 SEHNR and CDR2 FQNEAQ (reference sequence).

The chain has TRBV19 and TRBJ2-1; D is ambiguous. This CDR3 region has 13 residues. Trimming took 11 bases from V and 3 from J, leaving 14 bases between them. Germline V gene lookup returns CDR1 LNHDA and CDR2 SQIVND (reference sequence). The CDR3 DNA reads as TGTGCCGCTGGCCGAAGAGGCTACAATGAGCAGTTCTTC. As protein: CAAGRRGYNEQFF.

The V and J genes are TRBV3-1 (or the pseudogene TRBV3-2) and TRBJ1-4; TRBD1 aligns across 8 bases. The germline gives CDR1 LGHDT, CDR2 YNNKEL (reference sequence). J was trimmed by 7 bases and V by 4 bases; bases with no gene match: 5. This CDR3 has 14 residues. The DNA of the CDR3 is TGTGCCAGCAGCCTAATGACAGGGGTTGAAAAACTGTTTTTT. Translating it yields CASSLMTGVEKLFF.

The chain uses TRBV11-2 and TRBJ1-1; D is perhaps TRBD1 (5 bases). The length of the CDR3 is 16 residues. Germline lookup yields CDR1 SGHAT and CDR2 FQNNGV. Trimming removed 3 bases from V and 3 bases from J, with 17 bases in between. The CDR3 sequence is CASSFRLRRVDTEAFF. Written as DNA, the CDR3 is TGTGCCAGCAGCTTTCGTCTTCGCAGGGTGGACACTGAAGCTTTCTTT.

The rearrangement uses TRBV5-8 and TRBJ1-1, with unresolved D. Trimming stripped 6 bases from V and 5 bases from J, with 17 bases between. The CDR3 is made up of 14 amino acids. CDR1 and CDR2 (germline): SGHTS, YDEGEE. CDR3 protein: CASNPTEGPTEAFF. For the CDR3, the DNA is TGTGCCAGCAACCCGACGGAGGGCCCTACTGAAGCTTTCTTT.

This clone was counted between two and nine times. Compared with germline, one end of the junction differs, possibly owing to a read error. The V call is TRBV5-6, the J call TRBJ1-2; D is undetermined. This CDR3 contains 12 residues. The germline V gene encodes CDR1 SGHDT and CDR2 YYEEEE. The DNA for the CDR3 is TGTGCCAGCAGCTCAACTCGGGTCTCTAGCTCCTTC. Amino acids: CASSSTRVSSSF. The variable domain in full, completed from reference TRBV5-6 and TRBJ1-2, reads DAGVTQSPTHLIKTRGQQVTLRCSPKSGHDTVSWYQQALGQGPQFIFQYYEEEERQRGNFPDRFSGHQFPNYSSELNVNALLLGDSALYLCASSSTRVSSSFGSGTRLTVV.

The rearrangement uses TRBV19 and TRBJ1-2, with TRBD1 matching over 7 bases. The V gene's germline CDR1 is LNHDA and CDR2 SQIVND (reference sequence). Germline trimming cut 5 bases from V and 3 bases from J; bases unmatched to any gene: 3. CDR3 length: 13 amino acids. This CDR3 reads CASSPDRYYGYTF. CDR3 nucleotides: TGTGCCAGTAGTCCGGACAGGTACTATGGCTACACCTTC.

V and J are TRBV29-1 and TRBJ2-1; D remains unclear. The V gene lost 4 bases and the J gene lost 2 bases, with 12 bases spanning the gap. Germline V gene data show CDR1 as SQVTM and CDR2 as ANQGSEA. The CDR3 spans 14 residues. The CDR3, as DNA: TGCAGCGTTGGCGAACAGCTCACCTACAATGAGCAGTTCTTC. Translating gives CSVGEQLTYNEQFF.

The V gene is TRBV2, the J gene TRBJ2-1, with a possible D match to TRBD1 (5 bases). The CDR3 covers 12 residues. In germline, CDR1 is SNHLY, CDR2 FYNNEI. The V and J ends lost 6 bases and 5 bases respectively, with 8 bases between them. CDR3 protein: CASRTANNEQFF. CDR3 nucleotide sequence: TGTGCCAGCAGGACAGCTAACAATGAGCAGTTCTTC. Full variable domain (rest looked up from reference TRBV2 and TRBJ2-1): EPEVTQTPSHQVTQMGQEVILRCVPISNHLYFYWYRQILGQKVEFLVSFYNNEISEKSEIFDDQFSVERPDGSNFTLKIRSTKLEDSAMYFCASRTANNEQFFGPGTRLTVL.

CDR3 sequence (DNA): TGTGCCAGCAGTTACGAGGGACAGAATGAAAAACTGTTTTTT. Its translation: CASSYEGQNEKLFF. The V call is TRBV6-5, the J call TRBJ1-4; 7 nucleotides agree with TRBD1. J gave up 5 bases and V 2 bases, and 2 bases lay outside the gene matches. The CDR3 is made up of 14 amino acids. CDR1 is MNHEY and CDR2 is SVGAGI in the germline V gene.

The gene calls are TRBV5-1 and TRBJ1-6; D gene ambiguous. CDR3 length: 14 amino acids. Trimming removed 0 bases at V and 10 bases at J, with 11 bases between. The V gene's germline CDR1 is SGHRS and CDR2 YFSETQ. CDR3 residues: CASSLGSPWSPLHF. The CDR3 DNA reads TGCGCCAGCAGCTTGGGGAGCCCGTGGTCACCCCTCCACTTT.